The 23 T cell receptor beta chains below come from one sample, sequenced in a study of cytotoxic CD8 clonotypes in ibrutinib-treated CLL. Profiling relied on immunoSEQ multiplex PCR, and the TCRdb table lists in-frame clones only, not all of them. The sample contains approximately 330,000 clones, roughly 85% of which appear only once. The starting material was PBMCs, obtained before ibrutinib treatment. The receptors were gathered from a human donor with chronic lymphocytic leukemia.

This clone was found a few times. CDR3 in DNA: TGCGCCAGCAGCCAAGTGGGCAGGGGAGTGGACGAGCAGTACTTC. It yields the protein CASSQVGRGVDEQYF. This sequence joins TRBV4-1 and TRBJ2-7; possible D gene TRBD1, 6 bases. V was trimmed by 1 base and J by 5 bases, leaving 15 bases between them. Germline V lookup: CDR1 MGHRA, CDR2 YSYEKL. The CDR3 totals 15 residues.

The chain couples TRBV30 to TRBJ2-3; 9 bases line up with TRBD1. Germline CDR1 and CDR2: GTSNPN and SVGIG (reference sequence). V shed 0 bases, J shed 6 bases, and the junction held 7 bases outside the gene matches. The CDR3 spans 15 residues. The CDR3 region is CAWSVTGGATDTQYF. CDR3 sequence (DNA): TGTGCCTGGAGTGTGACAGGGGGAGCGACCGATACGCAGTATTTT. The full variable domain, completed using reference TRBV30 and TRBJ2-3, is SQTIHQWPATLVQPVGSPLSLECTVEGTSNPNLYWYRQAAGRGLQLLFYSVGIGQISSEVPQNLSASRPQDRQFILSSKKLLLSDSGFYLCAWSVTGGATDTQYFGPGTRLTVL.

The chain combines TRBV4-3 with TRBJ1-4; 9 bases align to TRBD1. The CDR3 is 17 amino acids. V shed 4 bases and J 8 bases; nucleotides not matched to a gene: 14. CDR1 is LGHNA, CDR2 YSLEER, per germline. CDR3 in amino acids: CASSRLLQGARREKLFF. DNA of the CDR3: TGCGCCAGCAGCCGTCTCCTACAGGGGGCGCGGAGGGAAAAACTGTTTTTT.

V usage is TRBV19 and J usage is TRBJ1-5, with 8 positions matching TRBD1. V dropped 5 bases and J dropped 4; count of bases not matched to a gene: 4. The CDR3 has 14 residues. Germline V CDR1 and CDR2: LNHDA, SQIVND (reference sequence). As DNA, the CDR3 is TGTGCCAGTAGTGCGCGACAGGGGAATCAGCCCCAGCATTTT. This sequence encodes CASSARQGNQPQHF.

V and J are TRBV28 and TRBJ2-3, with 13 bases aligning to TRBD2. CDR1 and CDR2 (germline): MDHEN, SYDVKM. CDR3 length: 17 amino acids. V lost 2 bases and J lost 1; bases outside the gene matches: 3. The CDR3 sequence is CASSLTGLAGGTDTQYF. Written as DNA, the CDR3 is TGTGCCAGCAGTTTAACAGGACTAGCGGGAGGCACAGATACGCAGTATTTT.

This chain joins TRBV27 and TRBJ2-5; 9 bases line up with TRBD2. V shed 1 base and J 2 bases; nucleotides not matched to a gene: 5. CDR1 is MNHEY, CDR2 SMNVEV, per germline (reference sequence). This CDR3 comprises 16 residues. The CDR3 region has the DNA TGTGCCAGCAGTTTATTGGCTAGCGGGATACAAGAGACCCAGTACTTC. Residues: CASSLLASGIQETQYF.

V and J are TRBV9 and TRBJ2-7; D is perhaps TRBD2 (6 bases). CDR3 length equals 15 residues. Trimming removed 4 bases from V and 0 bases from J, with 14 bases in between. Germline CDR1 SGDLS, CDR2 YYNGEE. The CDR3 DNA reads as TGTGCCAGCAGCCACGCCCGGGAGAGCTCCTACGAGCAGTACTTC. It translates to CASSHARESSYEQYF.

The J gene is TRBJ1-4, the V gene TRBV20-1, with D unresolved. V was shortened by 6 bases and J by 8 bases, with 10 bases between the two germline ends. CDR1 is DFQATT and CDR2 is SNEGSKA in the germline V gene (reference sequence). The CDR3 is 11 amino acids. Written as DNA, the CDR3 is TGCAGTGCCGGAGTTCGGGAAAAACTGTTTTTT. It yields the protein CSAGVREKLFF.

This clone was counted only a few times. V and J are TRBV5-6 and TRBJ1-2, with unresolved D. V shed 4 bases and J shed 5 bases, with 15 bases lying between them. The germline V gene has CDR1 SGHDT and CDR2 YYEEEE. CDR3 length equals 14 residues. CDR3 protein: CASSPERLGYGYTF. CDR3 nucleotides: TGTGCCAGCAGCCCCGAGCGGCTGGGGTATGGCTACACCTTC. The full variable domain, completed using reference TRBV5-6 and TRBJ1-2, is DAGVTQSPTHLIKTRGQQVTLRCSPKSGHDTVSWYQQALGQGPQFIFQYYEEEERQRGNFPDRFSGHQFPNYSSELNVNALLLGDSALYLCASSPERLGYGYTFGSGTRLTVV.

The rearrangement joins TRBV6-5 to TRBJ2-1; no definite D call. With 2 bases removed from V and 6 bases from J, the gap between germline ends came to 8 bases. CDR3 length: 13 amino acids. Germline V gene lookup returns CDR1 MNHEY and CDR2 SVGAGI. CDR3 loop: CASSYNGPNEQFF. CDR3 DNA: TGTGCCAGCAGTTACAACGGACCCAATGAGCAGTTCTTC.

The chain couples TRBV5-4 to TRBJ2-3; D unclear. V was pared by 0 bases and J by 0 bases, with 8 bases between. This CDR3 spans 15 amino acids. CDR1 is SGHNT, CDR2 YYREEE, per germline (reference sequence). The CDR3 DNA follows: TGTGCCAGCAGCTTGGACATCCCTAGCACAGATACGCAGTATTTT. Its protein product is CASSLDIPSTDTQYF. Based on the CDR3 plus reference TRBV5-4 and TRBJ2-3, the full variable domain is ETGVTQSPTHLIKTRGQQVTLRCSSQSGHNTVSWYQQALGQGPQFIFQYYREEENGRGNFPPRFSGLQFPNYSSELNVNALELDDSALYLCASSLDIPSTDTQYFGPGTRLTVL.

The rearrangement links TRBV27 to TRBJ1-5, with D tentatively TRBD1 (5 bases). The CDR3 is 16 residues long. The germline gives CDR1 MNHEY, CDR2 SMNVEV (reference sequence). Trimming took off 0 bases at V and 5 bases at J, with 14 bases between the two ends. The CDR3 protein is CASSLSSAGRDQPQHF. The CDR3 DNA reads as TGTGCCAGCAGTTTATCGTCGGCAGGGCGTGATCAGCCCCAGCATTTT.

The chain uses TRBV28 and TRBJ1-4; TRBD1 is a possible D gene (6 bases). V lost 1 base and J lost 4, with 10 bases in between. There are 15 residues in the CDR3. Germline values: CDR1 MDHEN, CDR2 SYDVKM. The CDR3 is CASSLSGHRNEKLFF. The CDR3 DNA sequence: TGTGCCAGCAGTTTATCGGGACACCGTAATGAAAAACTGTTTTTT.

The chain joins TRBV7-3 to TRBJ2-1, with 9 bases matching TRBD2. Trimming took 0 bases from V and 2 from J; bases not matched to a gene: 2. This CDR3 has 16 amino acids. Germline V gives CDR1 SGHTA, CDR2 FQGTGA. The CDR3 DNA follows: TGTGCCAGCAGCTTAACTTTAGCGGGAGCCTACAATGAGCAGTTCTTC. The encoded protein is CASSLTLAGAYNEQFF.

V usage is TRBV7-9 and J usage is TRBJ1-5; unclear D gene. Trimming stripped 4 bases from V and 3 bases from J, with 10 bases between. The germline CDR1 and CDR2 sequences are SEHNR and FQNEAQ (reference sequence). The length of the CDR3 is 14 residues. The CDR3 sequence is CASSYLFVNQPQHF. Written as DNA, the CDR3 is TGTGCCAGCAGCTATCTATTTGTCAATCAGCCCCAGCATTTT.

The chain uses TRBV10-3 and TRBJ1-5; 7 nucleotides match TRBD1. CDR3 length: 13 amino acids. Trimming at V came to 5 bases and at J to 4 bases, leaving 2 bases not matched to a gene. In germline, CDR1 is ENHRY, CDR2 SYGVKD. The CDR3 spells CAISPGQNQPQHF. CDR3 DNA: TGTGCCATCAGTCCGGGACAGAATCAGCCCCAGCATTTT.

The chain employs TRBV28 and TRBJ1-1; 10 nucleotides line up with TRBD1. Germline V gene data show CDR1 as MDHEN and CDR2 as SYDVKM. Unmatched junction bases numbered 5, after V lost 9 bases and J lost 13 bases. The CDR3 is 10 residues long. CDR3 protein: CASGTGDSFF. The CDR3 region has the DNA TGTGCCAGTGGGACAGGGGACAGTTTCTTT.

The V call is TRBV6-4, the J call TRBJ2-5, with 8 bases aligning to TRBD1. The germline V gene encodes CDR1 MRHNA and CDR2 SNTAGT. This CDR3 has 15 residues. V shed 3 bases, J shed 2 bases, and the junction held 5 bases outside the gene matches. The DNA of the CDR3 is TGTGCCAGCAGTGATCGGGACAGGCTACAAGAGACCCAGTACTTC. Translated, it gives CASSDRDRLQETQYF.

This clone was seen just once. One end of the junction is discordant with germline, which a read error may explain. The rearrangement uses TRBV4-3 and TRBJ2-5, with D tentatively TRBD2 (5 bases). The V gene's germline CDR1 is LGHNA and CDR2 YSLEER. This CDR3 is built from 19 residues. Written as DNA, the CDR3 is TGCGCCAACAGCTACCCACGAGGACGACTGGGTACTAGTTTGGAGACCCAGTACTTC. Its translation: CANSYPRGRLGTSLETQYF.

The chain combines TRBV18 with TRBJ2-3; D tentatively fits TRBD1 or TRBD2 (5 bases each). The CDR3 loop spans 14 amino acids. Germline V gene sequence: CDR1 KGHSH, CDR2 LQKENI. Trimming pared 6 bases from V and 1 base from J, leaving 11 bases between. As DNA, the CDR3 is TGTGCCAGCTCCGGGACCCGGGGCACAGATACGCAGTATTTT. Amino acids: CASSGTRGTDTQYF. Combining the CDR3 with reference TRBV18 and TRBJ2-3 gives the whole variable domain NAGVMQNPRHLVRRRGQEARLRCSPMKGHSHVYWYRQLPEEGLKFMVYLQKENIIDESGMPKERFSAEFPKEGPSILRIQQVVRGDSAAYFCASSGTRGTDTQYFGPGTRLTVL.

V and J are TRBV28 and TRBJ2-2; TRBD1 matches at 7 bases. Germline assignment: CDR1 MDHEN and CDR2 SYDVKM. There are 14 residues in the CDR3. V lost 6 bases to trimming and J lost 2 bases; unmatched junction nucleotides: 3. The CDR3 coding sequence is TGTGCCAGCAGGGGACAGATCAACACCGGGGAGCTGTTTTTT. This sequence encodes CASRGQINTGELFF.

The V call is TRBV4-3, the J call TRBJ2-2; D may be TRBD1 or TRBD2 (5 bases each). V shed 2 bases and J shed 2 bases, with 9 bases lying between them. Germline CDR1 and CDR2: LGHNA and YSLEER. This CDR3 is 15 amino acids long. CDR3 amino acids: CASSQTGPNTGELFF. The CDR3 DNA follows: TGCGCCAGCAGCCAAACGGGACCAAACACCGGGGAGCTGTTTTTT.

V gene TRBV9 combines with J gene TRBJ2-1; 7 bases align to TRBD1. The CDR3 runs 15 residues. The ends lost 0 bases at V and 3 bases at J; junction bases unmatched: 3. CDR1 and CDR2 from the germline V gene are SGDLS and YYNGEE. Here the CDR3 DNA reads TGTGCCAGCAGCGTAGAACAGGGGTTCTACAATGAGCAGTTCTTC. Its translation is CASSVEQGFYNEQFF. The variable domain in full, with the rest retrieved from reference TRBV9 and TRBJ2-1, is DSGVTQTPKHLITATGQRVTLRCSPRSGDLSVYWYQQSLDQGLQFLIQYYNGEERAKGNILERFSAQQFPDLHSELNLSSLELGDSALYFCASSVEQGFYNEQFFGPGTRLTVL.